The present TCR beta chain was sequenced within a study of blood T cells in healthy people across ages. The second PCR ran about 6 to 12 cycles with a sample-barcoded 5' primer and J-beta primers. MiXCR, run by TCRdb on the 5' RACE reads, gives a single entry per CDR3 protein. The data show around 1.1 million distinct CDR3 sequences, less than 45% seen once. This clonotype was observed a handful of times. Trimming left V 3 bases short and J 10 bases short, with 16 bases between. Germline V gene data show CDR1 as MGHDK and CDR2 as SYGVNS. The CDR3 contains 14 residues. The specimen sequenced was blood. The origin of this receptor is a man younger than 35 in good health. J is TRBJ2-1 and V is TRBV25-1; no clear D gene. The CDR3 DNA reads TGTGCCAGCAGTGATGCTGGCATCAATGGCGAGCAGTTCTTC. This sequence encodes CASSDAGINGEQFF. Combining the CDR3 with reference TRBV25-1 and TRBJ2-1 gives the whole variable domain EADIYQTPRYLVIGTGKKITLECSQTMGHDKMYWYQQDPGMELHLIHYSYGVNSTEKGDLSSESTVSRIRTEHFPLTLESARPSHTSQYLCASSDAGINGEQFFGPGTRLTVL.